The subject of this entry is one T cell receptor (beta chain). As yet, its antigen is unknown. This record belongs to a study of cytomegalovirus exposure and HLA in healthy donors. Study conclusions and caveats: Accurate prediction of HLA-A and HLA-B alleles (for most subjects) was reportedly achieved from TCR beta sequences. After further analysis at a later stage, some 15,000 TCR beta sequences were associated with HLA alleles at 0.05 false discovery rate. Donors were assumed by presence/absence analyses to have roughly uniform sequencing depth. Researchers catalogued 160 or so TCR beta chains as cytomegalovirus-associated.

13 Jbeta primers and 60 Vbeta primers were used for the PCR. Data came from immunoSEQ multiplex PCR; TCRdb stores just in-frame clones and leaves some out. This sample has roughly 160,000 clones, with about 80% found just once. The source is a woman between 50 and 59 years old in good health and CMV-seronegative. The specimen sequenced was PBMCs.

CDR3 sequence (DNA): TGCGCCAGCAGTGTAGACACTTACTACGAGCAGTACTTC. It yields the protein CASSVDTYYEQYF. V usage is TRBV10-2 and J usage is TRBJ2-7; D gene unclear. This CDR3 is 13 amino acids long. CDR1 is WSHSY, CDR2 SAAADI, per germline. V was shortened by 4 bases and J by 3 bases, with 10 bases between the two germline ends.